The 9 T cell receptor beta chains below all came from one sample that was sequenced in a study of siplizumab effects on memory and regulatory T cells. The table came from immunoSEQ multiplex PCR; TCRdb's copy has only in-frame clones and leaves some out. The sample shows approximately 94,000 clones, around 93% of them seen only once. The sequenced material came from non-Treg CD4+ T cells sorted from blood. The origin of the receptors is a human donor in good health.

This clone is a singleton in its sample. The J gene is TRBJ2-1, the V gene TRBV19, with a possible D match to TRBD2 (6 bases). This CDR3 spans 13 amino acids. The V end lost 7 bases, the J end lost 14 bases, and 21 bases lay between the germline ends. CDR1 is LNHDA, CDR2 SQIVND, per germline (reference sequence). CDR3 nucleotide sequence: TGTGCCAGTACCGATTTAGGGGCGAGGGAGGAGTTCTTC. Encoded protein: CASTDLGAREEFF. Supplemented by reference TRBV19 and TRBJ2-1, the full variable domain reads DGGITQSPKYLFRKEGQNVTLSCEQNLNHDAMYWYRQDPGQGLRLIYYSQIVNDFQKGDIAEGYSVSREKKESFPLTVTSAQKNPTAFYLCASTDLGAREEFFGPGTRLTVL.

The J gene is TRBJ1-5, the V gene TRBV5-6; D unclear. The ends were cut back, 4 bases at V and 7 bases at J, with 9 bases in the middle. This CDR3 comprises 12 residues. Germline CDR1 SGHDT, CDR2 YYEEEE. The chain's CDR3 is CASSKDPQPQHF. In nucleotides, the CDR3 is TGTGCCAGCAGCAAGGATCCGCAGCCCCAGCATTTT.

The chain uses TRBV2 and TRBJ1-2; no definite D call. The CDR3 spans 12 residues. Per germline, CDR1 SNHLY and CDR2 FYNNEI. The ends were cut back, 5 bases at V and 8 bases at J, with 12 bases in the middle. The CDR3 DNA reads as TGTGCCAGCAGTATGACAAACATGGGCTACACCTTC. Its protein is CASSMTNMGYTF.

J is TRBJ2-3 and V is TRBV7-3; unclear D gene. Germline CDR1 reads SGHTA; CDR2 reads FQGTGA. The CDR3 covers 16 residues. V was trimmed by 0 bases and J by 14 bases, leaving 24 bases between them. The CDR3 region has the DNA TGTGCCAGCAGCTTAACGTTCGGACCACGGACGAACCAGATGTATTTT. This encodes CASSLTFGPRTNQMYF.

This chain joins TRBV4-1 and TRBJ2-7; TRBD1 aligns across 10 bases. After removal of 3 bases from V and 2 bases from J, the junction contained 4 bases not matched to a gene. Per the germline V gene, CDR1 is MGHRA and CDR2 is YSYEKL. This CDR3 is built from 15 residues. CDR3 loop: CASSQATGGPYEQYF. CDR3 bases: TGCGCCAGCAGCCAGGCGACAGGGGGCCCCTACGAGCAGTACTTC.

The CDR3 region has the DNA TGTGCCAGTAGTCCGACAGGTACTTTAGTTGACACTGAAGCTTTCTTT. Amino acids: CASSPTGTLVDTEAFF. This rearrangement joins TRBV19 to TRBJ1-1; tentative D call: TRBD1 (6 bases). This CDR3 is built from 16 residues. Germline CDR1 and CDR2: LNHDA and SQIVND (reference sequence). The V and J ends lost 5 bases and 3 bases respectively, with 19 bases between them.

The chain carries TRBV6-6 and TRBJ2-5; D gene uncertain. The CDR3 spans 12 residues. V lost 8 bases and J lost 2, with 9 bases in between. CDR1 and CDR2 from the germline V gene are MNHNY and SVGAGI (reference sequence). CDR3 residues: CASGSLQETQYF. The DNA of the CDR3 is TGTGCCAGCGGCTCATTACAAGAGACCCAGTACTTC.

The rearrangement joins TRBV5-1 to TRBJ2-1; tentative D call: TRBD1 (6 bases). Germline V lookup: CDR1 SGHRS, CDR2 YFSETQ. Trimming shortened V by 7 bases and J by 4 bases, and 15 bases separated the two germline ends. There are 14 residues in the CDR3. CDR3 bases: TGCGCCAGCGGCCCGGGGACACTATACAATGAGCAGTTCTTC. It encodes CASGPGTLYNEQFF.

This sequence joins TRBV5-4 and TRBJ1-2, with 7 positions matching TRBD1. V dropped 4 bases and J dropped 7; count of bases not matched to a gene: 7. There are 13 residues in the CDR3. Germline values: CDR1 SGHNT, CDR2 YYREEE (reference sequence). Here the CDR3 DNA reads TGTGCCAGCAGCCCCGACAGGGTAGGTGGCTACACCTTC. Encoded protein: CASSPDRVGGYTF.